Only a few counts were recorded for the clone carrying this T cell receptor beta chain. Its antigen is not known. Primers included in the PCR were 60 Vbeta and 13 Jbeta primers. Authors' analysis steps: In a later analysis, around 10 million of 83 million or so unique beta chains occurred in at least two donors. Method: immunoSEQ multiplex PCR; TCRdb's copy keeps in-frame clones and lacks some. The DNA was the basis for D and trimming; V, J and clone size are from that table. Of 200,000 or so clones in the sample, under 90% are singletons; the top ten hold roughly 0.097%. This CDR3 region has 18 residues. Germline V lookup: CDR1 LGHNA, CDR2 YNFKEQ. The ends lost 4 bases at V and 4 bases at J; junction bases unmatched: 13. The record originates from a study of cytomegalovirus exposure and HLA in healthy donors. Notes on the study in general: In vitro work confirmed that three CMV-associated chains recognize CMV antigens. Later work associated 16,951 TCR beta sequences with HLA alleles at 0.05 false discovery rate. DRB1 showed the most TCR associations and HLA-C the fewest in a later analysis, as rates varied by HLA locus.

The origin of this receptor is a boy aged 2-9 years in good health and CMV-seronegative. V gene TRBV4-2 combines with J gene TRBJ1-4; 9 bases fit TRBD1. The material sequenced was PBMCs. The CDR3 DNA reads as TGTGCCAGCAGCCCTAGTGCTACAGGGGGCGGCCTTAATGAAAAACTGTTTTTT. Translation: CASSPSATGGGLNEKLFF.